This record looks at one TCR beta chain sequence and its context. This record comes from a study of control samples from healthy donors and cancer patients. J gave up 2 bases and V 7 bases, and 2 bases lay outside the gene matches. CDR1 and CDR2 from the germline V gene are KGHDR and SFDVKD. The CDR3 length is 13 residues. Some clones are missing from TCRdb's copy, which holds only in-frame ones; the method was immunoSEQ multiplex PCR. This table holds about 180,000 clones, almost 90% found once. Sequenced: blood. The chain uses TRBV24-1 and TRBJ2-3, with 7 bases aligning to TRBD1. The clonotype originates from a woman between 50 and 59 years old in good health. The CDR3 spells CATRQGVTDTQYF. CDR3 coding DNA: TGTGCCACCAGGCAGGGGGTCACAGATACGCAGTATTTT.